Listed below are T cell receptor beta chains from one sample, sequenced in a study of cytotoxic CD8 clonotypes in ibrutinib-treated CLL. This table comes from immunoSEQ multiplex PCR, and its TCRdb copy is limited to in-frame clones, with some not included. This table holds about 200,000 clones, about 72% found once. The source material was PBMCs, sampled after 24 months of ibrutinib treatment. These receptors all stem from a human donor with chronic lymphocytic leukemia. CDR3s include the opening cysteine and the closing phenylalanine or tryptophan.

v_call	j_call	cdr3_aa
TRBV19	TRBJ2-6	CATRSGPGANVLTF
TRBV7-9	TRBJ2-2	CASSLARASGLNTGELFF
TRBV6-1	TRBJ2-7	CASSDRGQRDYEQYF
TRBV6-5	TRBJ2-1	CASSYGAGGVNEQFF
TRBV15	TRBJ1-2	CATSRDRQGGLLLYGYTF
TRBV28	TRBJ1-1	CASSPGRKSGQEAFF
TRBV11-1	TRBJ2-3	CASSLRLDTQYF
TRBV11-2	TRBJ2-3	CASSIGGYRGTDTQYF
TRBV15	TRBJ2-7	CATSRDQAGVYEQYF
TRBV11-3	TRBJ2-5	CASSFGPAEETQYF
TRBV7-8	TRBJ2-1	CASSFSGRGYNEQFF
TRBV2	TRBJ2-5	CASSEIGLAPETQYF
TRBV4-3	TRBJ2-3	CASSQGVSDTQYF
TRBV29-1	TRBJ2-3	CSVVTSGRGTQYF
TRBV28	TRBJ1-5	CASSLWRTGNNQPQHF
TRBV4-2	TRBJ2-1	CASSPRGIRSSYNEQFF
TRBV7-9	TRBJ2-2	CASSETSRAGELFF
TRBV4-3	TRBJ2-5	CASSMGLAGQETQYF
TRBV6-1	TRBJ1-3	CASSEKLGTSSSGNTIYF
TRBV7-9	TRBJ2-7	CASSLGPEQYF
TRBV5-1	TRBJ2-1	CASSFAGGVEQFF
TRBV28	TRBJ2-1	CASSLEASGSYNEQFF